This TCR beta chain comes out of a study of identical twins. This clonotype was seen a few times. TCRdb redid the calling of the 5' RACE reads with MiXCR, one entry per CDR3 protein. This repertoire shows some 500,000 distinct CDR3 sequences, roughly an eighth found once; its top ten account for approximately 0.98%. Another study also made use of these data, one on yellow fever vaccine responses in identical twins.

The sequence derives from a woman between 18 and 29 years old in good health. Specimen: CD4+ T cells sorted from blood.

This chain's CDR3 is CASSSASIEANVLTF. DNA of the CDR3: TGTGCCAGCAGTTCTGCCTCGATCGAGGCCAACGTCCTGACTTTC. The rearrangement joins TRBV28 to TRBJ2-6; D is uncertain. The CDR3 has 15 residues. The V end lost 4 bases, the J end lost 6 bases, and 13 bases lay between the germline ends. Germline values: CDR1 MDHEN, CDR2 SYDVKM.